Given below is one T cell receptor (beta chain) in context. Antigen specificity is unknown. The CDR3 loop spans 14 amino acids. V trimming: 4 bases; J trimming: 9 bases; junction bases outside the gene matches: 8. In germline, CDR1 is SNHLY, CDR2 FYNNEI. Authors of the study amplified TCR beta CDR3 regions from RNA transcripts. The TCR CDR3 first-round RT-PCR relied on the HTBI primer set. TCRdb re-called the multiplex PCR reads with MiXCR, one entry per CDR3 protein. The table has fewer than 30,000 distinct CDR3 sequences, 49% seen once. This sample was taken from a study of T cells in Graves' hyperthyroidism and ophthalmopathy. In the study overall: Before treatment of any kind, peripheral blood was taken at initial diagnosis.

Those with hyperthyroidism were 18 to 65 years old, newly diagnosed, and ill for under 2 months. Blood sampling occurred at first hyperthyroidism diagnosis, ahead of any ophthalmopathy symptoms. Notes on the study in general: Ophthalmopathy could be told apart from stable hyperthyroidism with a 13 V-J model.

This clonotype originated in a woman in her thirties or forties with Graves' hyperthyroidism that later progressed to Graves' ophthalmopathy. Source material: blood. The J gene is TRBJ2-1, the V gene TRBV2, with 8 bases aligning to TRBD1. This CDR3 reads CASSGTGFRTEQFF. The CDR3 nucleotides read TGTGCCAGCAGTGGGACAGGGTTTCGTACTGAGCAGTTCTTC.